The 15 T cell receptor beta chains listed next were all sequenced from one sample in a study of T cell repertoires in cytomegalovirus infection. From the reads, TCRdb called clonotypes with MiXCR, one entry per CDR3 protein. The sample has some 920,000 distinct CDR3 sequences, approximately 31% seen once. Their cognate antigens are unknown. This material consisted of cultured CD8+ T cells from PBMCs, taken from culture after CMV antigen stimulation. The receptor source for this set is a human donor in good health (CMV status not recorded). Some clones in this sample may be carry-over from other donors' samples.

This clonotype was counted many times. This chain connects TRBV7-8 to TRBJ2-1, with unresolved D. CDR3 length equals 15 residues. Trimming removed 0 bases at V and 5 bases at J, with 11 bases between. Germline V gene sequence: CDR1 SGHVS, CDR2 FQNEAQ. This CDR3 is CASSLALVSNNEQFF. The CDR3 DNA follows: TGTGCCAGCAGCTTAGCGCTAGTTTCGAACAATGAGCAGTTCTTC.

This clonotype has a count of ten or more. V gene TRBV6-5 combines with J gene TRBJ2-1, with a possible D match to TRBD2 (5 bases). CDR3 size: 13 residues. V was shortened by 1 base and J by 6 bases, with 7 bases between the two germline ends. The germline V gene has CDR1 MNHEY and CDR2 SVGAGI. CDR3 DNA: TGTGCCAGCAGTTACTTTGGACTCAATGAGCAGTTCTTC. It codes for CASSYFGLNEQFF.

The chain combines TRBV24-1 with TRBJ2-1; no clear D. Trimming shortened V by 5 bases and J by 0 bases, and 7 bases separated the two germline ends. The germline CDR1 and CDR2 sequences are KGHDR and SFDVKD. The CDR3 runs 14 residues. CDR3 DNA: TGTGCCACCAGTGGTCACAGCTCCTACAATGAGCAGTTCTTC. Translated: CATSGHSSYNEQFF.

This clonotype came up many times. The chain links TRBV7-2 to TRBJ2-1; TRBD1 agrees at 7 bases. After removal of 1 base from V and 6 bases from J, the junction contained 12 bases not matched to a gene. Germline V gives CDR1 SGHTA, CDR2 FQGNSA. CDR3 length: 17 residues. The CDR3 protein is CASSLGTLKGAGNEQFF. In DNA form, the CDR3 reads TGTGCCAGCAGCTTAGGGACCCTTAAGGGGGCAGGCAATGAGCAGTTCTTC.

This clonotype appeared many times. The chain links TRBV7-9 to TRBJ2-1; no firm D call. The germline V gene encodes CDR1 SEHNR and CDR2 FQNEAQ (reference sequence). V lost 5 bases to trimming and J lost 9 bases, with 14 bases between them. CDR3 length equals 13 residues. CDR3 sequence: CASSLPDRSEQFF. In DNA, the CDR3 is TGTGCCAGCAGCCTTCCGGACCGAAGTGAGCAGTTCTTC.

This clonotype was seen a single time. A read error is possible here, since a much larger clone lies one base away. V is TRBV7-2 and J is TRBJ1-5; D possibly corresponds to TRBD1 (5 bases). The CDR3 extends over 14 amino acids. Germline V CDR1 and CDR2: SGHTA, FQGNSA. The DNA of the CDR3 is TGTGTCAGCAGCACCGGAGTAGGGGATCAGCCCCAGCATTTT. Protein product: CVSSTGVGDQPQHF.

This clonotype has ten or more counts. The junction differs from germline at one of its ends, possibly a read error. This chain links TRBV5-1 with TRBJ2-5; tentatively, D is TRBD1 (6 bases). This CDR3 has 14 residues. Germline-derived CDR1 and CDR2 are SGHRS and YFSETQ. The CDR3 region has the DNA TGTGCCAGCAGTCCTCAGGGGTACCAAGAGACCCAGTACTTC. Amino acid sequence: CASSPQGYQETQYF.

This clonotype came up many times. V and J are TRBV7-3 and TRBJ2-1; TRBD2 agrees at 8 bases. This CDR3 is built from 20 residues. V was clipped by 5 bases and J by 5 bases; unmatched bases: 23. Germline V gives CDR1 SGHTA, CDR2 FQGTGA. CDR3 protein: CASSPYGMISGGGLNNEQFF. In DNA, the CDR3 is TGTGCCAGCAGCCCATATGGAATGATAAGCGGGGGTGGCCTGAACAATGAGCAGTTCTTC.

The genes are TRBV7-9 and TRBJ1-2; no clear D gene. The CDR3 spans 16 residues. Germline V gene sequence: CDR1 SEHNR, CDR2 FQNEAQ (reference sequence). V lost 3 bases to trimming and J lost 3 bases, with 17 bases between them. CDR3 amino acids: CASSFPGRTEDYGYTF. The CDR3 DNA sequence: TGTGCCAGCAGCTTCCCCGGGAGGACCGAGGACTATGGCTACACCTTC.

V usage is TRBV19 and J usage is TRBJ1-6, with 7 nucleotides matching TRBD1. Unmatched junction bases numbered 2, after V lost 1 base and J lost 2 bases. The V gene's germline CDR1 is LNHDA and CDR2 SQIVND (reference sequence). The CDR3 consists of 16 residues. The CDR3, as DNA: TGTGCCAGTAGTATAGCAGGGGGAACCTATAATTCACCCCTCCACTTT. Translating it yields CASSIAGGTYNSPLHF.

V is TRBV7-2 and J is TRBJ2-7; D possibly corresponds to TRBD1 (5 bases). V dropped 5 bases and J dropped 6 bases, with 17 bases sitting between them. Germline CDR1 SGHTA, CDR2 FQGNSA. There are 14 residues in the CDR3. This chain's CDR3 is CASSPDLGPGEQYF. DNA of the CDR3: TGTGCCAGCAGCCCAGACTTGGGGCCAGGCGAGCAGTACTTC.

V and J are TRBV19 and TRBJ2-1; 14 bases map to TRBD2. The CDR3 has 17 residues. CDR1 is LNHDA, CDR2 SQIVND, per germline (reference sequence). V lost 1 base, J lost 3 bases, and 2 bases stayed unmatched. CDR3 residues: CASSIVGTSGGYNEQFF. CDR3 in DNA: TGTGCCAGTAGTATAGTAGGGACTAGCGGGGGCTACAATGAGCAGTTCTTC.

Ten or more counts support this clonotype. This rearrangement joins TRBV7-2 to TRBJ2-5, with 10 bases identical to TRBD2. CDR3 length equals 16 residues. V shed 5 bases, J shed 5 bases, and the junction held 11 bases outside the gene matches. Germline V gene lookup returns CDR1 SGHTA and CDR2 FQGNSA. Written as DNA, the CDR3 is TGTGCCAGCAGCCTACTTCTAGCGGGGGCTGGGGAGACCCAGTACTTC. Translation gives CASSLLLAGAGETQYF.

This sequence joins TRBV4-1 and TRBJ2-3; 8 nucleotides match TRBD2. J was trimmed by 2 bases and V by 1 base; bases with no gene match: 8. Germline V gene data show CDR1 as MGHRA and CDR2 as YSYEKL. This CDR3 is built from 17 residues. The CDR3 nucleotides are TGCGCCAGCAGCCAAGTATCCAGCGGGGGTCTCACAGATACGCAGTATTTT. It encodes CASSQVSSGGLTDTQYF.

This clonotype was observed at least ten times. The chain employs TRBV6-6 and TRBJ2-1, with no clear D. The CDR3 sequence is 12 residues long. The ends were cut back, 2 bases at V and 8 bases at J, with 7 bases in the middle. In germline, CDR1 is MNHNY, CDR2 SVGAGI (reference sequence). CDR3 sequence: CASSYPQDEQFF. CDR3 nucleotide sequence: TGTGCCAGCAGTTACCCCCAGGATGAGCAGTTCTTC.